The clone carrying this T cell receptor beta chain was counted only a few times. Its antigen is unknown. These data belong to a study of PD-1 blockade in classical Hodgkin lymphoma. Points from the study as a whole: Baseline TCR diversity was reportedly lower in newly diagnosed patients than healthy donors. Patients newly diagnosed and complete responders had comparable baseline diversity.

V trimming: 3 bases; J trimming: 3 bases; junction bases outside the gene matches: 8. The germline gives CDR1 MGHDK, CDR2 SYGVNS. CDR3 size: 17 residues. Every single patient, without exception, relapsed after autologous stem cell transplantation, and brentuximab vedotin exposure varied. Generated by immunoSEQ multiplex PCR, the TCRdb table keeps only in-frame clones and is missing some. The table lists some 21,000 clones, 65% to 75% of them singletons. The sample consisted of peripheral blood mononuclear cells (PBMCs), taken at baseline. The clonotype comes from a human donor with classical Hodgkin lymphoma. The rearrangement joins TRBV25-1 to TRBJ2-1, with 10 bases aligning to TRBD2. The CDR3 sequence is CASSDLLSGRDYNEQFF. CDR3 nucleotide sequence: TGTGCCAGCAGTGATCTACTCAGCGGGAGGGACTACAATGAGCAGTTCTTC.